This T cell receptor beta chain was profiled in a study of PD-1 blockade in classical Hodgkin lymphoma. The study's findings and limits: Patients starting nivolumab less than 1 year after ASCT had lower diversity and were excluded from later analyses. Lower baseline TCR diversity was reported for newly diagnosed patients than for healthy donors. While CD8+ TCR diversity did not rise significantly by C4D1, CD4+ TCR diversity did.

Of note for this clone: Its antigen is unknown. An end of the junction does not agree with germline; a read error may underlie this.

Time point specified: cycle 4 day 1 (C4D1), after five to seven weeks of nivolumab. Each patient relapsed following autologous stem cell transplantation, and prior brentuximab vedotin exposure differed. Each best response was a complete response, a partial response or progressive disease. Libraries were prepared by immunoSEQ multiplex PCR; TCRdb keeps only in-frame clonotypes and omits some of them. The sample shows around 50,000 clones, around 74% of them seen only once. The clonotype originates from a human donor with classical Hodgkin lymphoma. Here the sequenced sample was peripheral blood mononuclear cells (PBMCs), taken before the fourth cycle of nivolumab.

This CDR3 is CAISYTGGSNNEQFF. In DNA form, the CDR3 reads TGTGCCATCAGTTACACAGGGGGCTCCAACAATGAGCAGTTCTTC. The V gene is TRBV6-5, the J gene TRBJ2-1, with 9 bases that match TRBD1. This CDR3 is 15 amino acids long. CDR1 and CDR2 (germline): MNHEY, SVGAGI.